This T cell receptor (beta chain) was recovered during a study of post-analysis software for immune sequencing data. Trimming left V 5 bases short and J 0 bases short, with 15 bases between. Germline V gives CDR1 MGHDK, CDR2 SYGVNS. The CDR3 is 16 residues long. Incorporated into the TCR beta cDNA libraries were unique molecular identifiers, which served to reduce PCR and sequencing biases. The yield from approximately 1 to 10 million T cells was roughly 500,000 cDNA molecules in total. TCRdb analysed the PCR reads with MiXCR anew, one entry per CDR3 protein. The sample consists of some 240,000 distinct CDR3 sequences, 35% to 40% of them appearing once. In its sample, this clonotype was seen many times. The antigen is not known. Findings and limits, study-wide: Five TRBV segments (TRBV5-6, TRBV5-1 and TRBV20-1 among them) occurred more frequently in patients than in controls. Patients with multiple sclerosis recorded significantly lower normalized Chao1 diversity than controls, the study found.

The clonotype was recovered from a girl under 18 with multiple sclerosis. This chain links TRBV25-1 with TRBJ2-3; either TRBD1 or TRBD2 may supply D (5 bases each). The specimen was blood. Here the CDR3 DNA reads TGTGCCAGCAGTCCCCCCGGGACGGTAAGCACAGATACGCAGTATTTT. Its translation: CASSPPGTVSTDTQYF.